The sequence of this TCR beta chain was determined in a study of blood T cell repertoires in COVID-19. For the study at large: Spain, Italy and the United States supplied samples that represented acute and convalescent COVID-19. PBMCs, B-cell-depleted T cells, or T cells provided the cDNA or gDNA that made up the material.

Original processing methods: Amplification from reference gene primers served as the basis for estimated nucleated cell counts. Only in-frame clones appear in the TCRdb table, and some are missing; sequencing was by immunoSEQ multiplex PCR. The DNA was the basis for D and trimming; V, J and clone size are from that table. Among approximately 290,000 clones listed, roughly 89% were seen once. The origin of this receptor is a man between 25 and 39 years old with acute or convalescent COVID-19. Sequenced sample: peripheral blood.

CDR3 loop: CASSTIAGGRYEQYF. The CDR3 bases are TGTGCCAGCAGCACAATAGCGGGGGGACGCTACGAGCAGTACTTC. The V call is TRBV7-3, the J call TRBJ2-7, with 10 bases identical to TRBD2. From germline, CDR1 is SGHTA and CDR2 FQGTGA. The CDR3 has 15 amino acids. With 5 bases clipped from V and 3 bases from J, the junction kept 7 bases outside the gene matches. Supplemented by reference TRBV7-3 and TRBJ2-7, the full variable domain reads GAGVSQTPSNKVTEKGKYVELRCDPISGHTALYWYRQSLGQGPEFLIYFQGTGAADDSGLPNDRFFAVRPEGSVSTLKIQRTERGDSAVYLCASSTIAGGRYEQYFGPGTRLTVT.